This entry lists 13 T cell receptor beta chains sequenced from one sample in a study of shared clonotypes between healthy human individuals. Profiled with immunoSEQ multiplex PCR; TCRdb holds only in-frame clones, not every one. The sample consists of about 2 million clones, about 95% of them appearing once. CD45RO negativity and positive selection for CCR7 defined naive CD8 cells, a population that excluded terminally differentiated effector memory CD45RA+ cells. Sequenced material: naive CD8+ T cells sorted from blood. The receptors were gathered from a man younger than 35 in good health.

V and J are TRBV28 and TRBJ1-5; the D gene is possibly TRBD1 (6 bases). This CDR3 is 17 amino acids long. Germline V CDR1 and CDR2: MDHEN, SYDVKM. Trimming removed 2 bases at V and 7 bases at J, with 21 bases between. CDR3 protein: CASSLGPSGARGQPQHF. The CDR3 nucleotides are TGTGCCAGCAGTTTAGGTCCGTCGGGGGCGCGAGGCCAGCCCCAGCATTTT.

The rearrangement uses TRBV27 and TRBJ1-5; 8 bases agree with TRBD1. V was clipped by 7 bases and J by 3 bases; unmatched bases: 5. CDR3 length: 14 amino acids. Germline CDR1 reads MNHEY; CDR2 reads SMNVEV (reference sequence). CDR3 in DNA: TGTGCCAGCACGGAGACAGGGGCCAATCAGCCCCAGCATTTT. Translated, it gives CASTETGANQPQHF.

The V gene is TRBV7-2, the J gene TRBJ1-1; a weak D match, TRBD1 (5 bases). Germline V gives CDR1 SGHTA, CDR2 FQGNSA. The CDR3 runs to 14 residues. Trimming removed 4 bases from V and 4 bases from J, with 13 bases in between. CDR3 bases: TGTGCCAGCAGCTCTCAGGGAATGGGCACTGAAGCTTTCTTT. Translation gives CASSSQGMGTEAFF.

The chain uses TRBV9 and TRBJ1-2, with 7 bases fitting TRBD1. V shed 4 bases, J shed 7 bases, and the junction held 10 bases outside the gene matches. This CDR3 is built from 14 residues. CDR1 SGDLS and CDR2 YYNGEE come from the germline V gene. As DNA, the CDR3 is TGTGCCAGCAGCCCAGAAGCGTCAGGGGGTGGCTACACCTTC. Residues: CASSPEASGGGYTF.

The chain uses TRBV4-1 and TRBJ2-7; possibly TRBD1 or TRBD2 for D (6 bases each). Trimming stripped 3 bases from V and 4 bases from J, with 13 bases between. Per the germline V gene, CDR1 is MGHRA and CDR2 is YSYEKL. The CDR3 covers 14 residues. For the CDR3, the DNA is TGCGCCAGCAGCCATTCCGAAGGGGGGTACGAGCAGTACTTC. Its translation: CASSHSEGGYEQYF.

The chain combines TRBV6-5 with TRBJ1-4, with D hard to call. Germline CDR1 reads MNHEY; CDR2 reads SVGAGI. The V gene lost 8 bases and the J gene lost 8 bases, with 15 bases spanning the gap. The CDR3 totals 13 residues. This CDR3 is CASGPGEVEKLFF. In nucleotides, the CDR3 is TGTGCCAGCGGCCCGGGTGAGGTAGAAAAACTGTTTTTT.

The V gene is TRBV29-1, the J gene TRBJ2-5; D is ambiguous. Trimming pared 4 bases from V and 7 bases from J, leaving 7 bases between. The CDR3 is 10 amino acids. From germline, CDR1 is SQVTM and CDR2 ANQGSEA. CDR3 nucleotides: TGCAGCGTTGTGCACGGGACCCAGTACTTC. As protein: CSVVHGTQYF.

This chain joins TRBV5-6 and TRBJ2-7; D is perhaps TRBD1 (6 bases). Germline V CDR1 and CDR2: SGHDT, YYEEEE. The CDR3 spans 12 residues. V lost 4 bases to trimming and J lost 6 bases, with 11 bases between them. Here the CDR3 reads CASSPGQLEQYF. The DNA of the CDR3 is TGTGCCAGCAGCCCAGGACAGCTCGAGCAGTACTTC. The whole variable domain, remainder taken from reference TRBV5-6 and TRBJ2-7, is DAGVTQSPTHLIKTRGQQVTLRCSPKSGHDTVSWYQQALGQGPQFIFQYYEEEERQRGNFPDRFSGHQFPNYSSELNVNALLLGDSALYLCASSPGQLEQYFGPGTRLTVT.

With respect to this clone: Different DNA sequences within this sample yield the same CDR3. V gene TRBV6-5 combines with J gene TRBJ2-3; D perhaps matches TRBD2 (6 bases). Germline V gene data show CDR1 as MNHEY and CDR2 as SVGAGI. V was pared by 0 bases and J by 2 bases, with 9 bases between. CDR3 length: 15 residues. DNA of the CDR3: TGTGCCAGCAGTTACTCTAGCGGTACCACAGATACGCAGTATTTT. Translated: CASSYSSGTTDTQYF.

This chain links TRBV9 with TRBJ2-2; D gene ambiguous. CDR1 SGDLS and CDR2 YYNGEE come from the germline V gene. The CDR3 spans 15 residues. V lost 3 bases and J lost 4, with 13 bases in between. As DNA, the CDR3 is TGTGCCAGCAGCGCATCCCCCCCGGCCACCGGGGAGCTGTTTTTT. It is translated as CASSASPPATGELFF.

For this clone: This same CDR3 is encoded by further DNA sequences in the sample. The chain couples TRBV6-1 to TRBJ1-3; D is undetermined. The V and J ends lost 1 base and 3 bases respectively, with 4 bases between them. The CDR3 has 13 residues. Germline V lookup: CDR1 MNHNS, CDR2 SASEGT. CDR3 region: CASSEGGGNTIYF. The CDR3 coding sequence is TGTGCCAGCAGTGAAGGCGGTGGAAACACCATATATTTT.

Comments on this clone: Germline and junction disagree at one end, which may indicate a read error. The chain links TRBV7-7 to TRBJ2-7; D is perhaps TRBD1 or TRBD2 (5 bases each). Germline loops: CDR1 SSHAT, CDR2 FNYEAQ (reference sequence). The CDR3 runs to 13 residues. DNA of the CDR3: TGTGCTAGCAGCCCCAATGGGGGTGGCGAGCAGTACTTC. Residues: CASSPNGGGEQYF.

The genes are TRBV7-9 and TRBJ2-7, with D possibly TRBD1 on 6 matching bases. V was clipped by 4 bases and J by 5 bases, with 18 bases between them. This CDR3 is 15 amino acids long. CDR1 and CDR2 from the germline V gene are SEHNR and FQNEAQ (reference sequence). CDR3 residues: CASSSRRDRLDEQYF. The CDR3 coding sequence is TGTGCCAGCAGCTCAAGGAGAGACAGGTTGGACGAGCAGTACTTC.